This TCR beta chain was observed in a study of T cells expressing NK-cell markers. Study-level background: HCMV seropositivity characterized most of the eight sequenced donors, and seronegativity one.

The study's findings and limits: The contribution of dominant NKG2C+ clonotypes to CD8+ T cells in more than five donors was roughly 1.0-7.5%. Topping the CD3+CD56-NKG2C+ fraction as well were these clonotypes, in a few donors.

On this clonotype itself: Its antigen is as yet unknown.

The CDR3 contains 15 residues. From germline, CDR1 is SEHNR and CDR2 FQNEAQ (reference sequence). TCRdb re-called the 5' RACE reads, yielding one record per CDR3 amino acid sequence without DNA. This sample's clone table lists about 390,000 distinct CDR3 sequences. This clonotype was obtained from a woman aged 45-65 years in good health. The chain employs TRBV7-9 and TRBJ2-1. Sequencing was done on a sample of blood T cells: a sorted CD56 or NKG2C T cell subset, CD4+ or CD8+ T cells, or bulk PBMC T cells (not recorded which). The CDR3 loop is CASSPLRTSYNEQFF.